The 20 T cell receptor beta chains below come from one sample, sequenced in a study of immune cell composition in non-small cell lung cancer. Repertoires were generated with immunoSEQ multiplex PCR, while TCRdb's copy carries only in-frame clones and drops some. The data show 13,000 to 15,000 clones, roughly 74% seen once. The source material was lung tumor tissue. The source of these receptors is a human donor with non-small cell lung cancer.

This rearrangement joins TRBV7-9 to TRBJ1-1; TRBD1 is a possible D gene (5 bases). The length of the CDR3 is 14 residues. V lost 0 bases to trimming and J lost 5 bases, with 10 bases between them. Germline loops: CDR1 SEHNR, CDR2 FQNEAQ (reference sequence). In DNA form, the CDR3 reads TGTGCCAGCAGCTTAGCCTCAGGGCGAACTGAAGCTTTCTTT. Translated: CASSLASGRTEAFF.

V usage is TRBV29-1 and J usage is TRBJ2-7, with D possibly being TRBD1 (6 bases). Per the germline V gene, CDR1 is SQVTM and CDR2 is ANQGSEA. V dropped 4 bases and J dropped 1 base, with 14 bases sitting between them. The CDR3 extends over 14 amino acids. This CDR3 is CSVGTEQGSYEQYF. The CDR3, as DNA: TGCAGCGTTGGGACGGAACAGGGATCCTACGAGCAGTACTTC.

The chain is built from TRBV6-1 and TRBJ2-2; 11 bases are a match to TRBD2. CDR1 and CDR2 from the germline V gene are MNHNS and SASEGT. The CDR3 spans 16 residues. Trimming cost V 3 bases and J 4 bases; bases outside gene matches: 4. The CDR3 protein is CASSEGSGGGTGELFF. The CDR3 nucleotides read TGTGCCAGCAGTGAGGGTAGCGGGGGGGGCACCGGGGAGCTGTTTTTT.

The V gene is TRBV6-5, the J gene TRBJ2-2; 11 bases fit TRBD2. With V trimmed by 6 bases and J by 5 bases, 2 bases remained unmatched. This CDR3 comprises 14 residues. Per the germline V gene, CDR1 is MNHEY and CDR2 is SVGAGI. CDR3 sequence reads: CASSPSGRTGELFF. The DNA of the CDR3 is TGTGCCAGCAGCCCTAGCGGGAGGACCGGGGAGCTGTTTTTT.

This clone is termed medium-sized. The V and J genes are TRBV11-3 and TRBJ2-7; a weak D match, TRBD1 (5 bases). Trimming stripped 5 bases from V and 0 bases from J, with 8 bases between. Germline V gene lookup returns CDR1 SGHNT and CDR2 YENEEA. This CDR3 comprises 13 residues. The CDR3 DNA sequence: TGTGCCAGCAGCCGACAGTCCTCCTACGAGCAGTACTTC. This sequence encodes CASSRQSSYEQYF.

The V call is TRBV4-3, the J call TRBJ2-3, with 8 positions matching TRBD2. V shed 1 base, J shed 4 bases, and the junction held 4 bases outside the gene matches. The CDR3 has 15 amino acids. Germline assignment: CDR1 LGHNA and CDR2 YSLEER. The CDR3 region has the DNA TGCGCCAGCAGCCAAGTGACCGGGGGGGCAGATACGCAGTATTTT. Residues: CASSQVTGGADTQYF.

CDR3 in DNA: TGTGCCAGCAGCTTACGGGGGAACACTGAAGCTTTCTTT. This sequence encodes CASSLRGNTEAFF. The rearrangement links TRBV7-3 to TRBJ1-1; D unresolved. The germline gives CDR1 SGHTA, CDR2 FQGTGA. Trimming cost V 2 bases and J 1 base, with 5 bases left between them. The CDR3 runs 13 residues.

The gene calls are TRBV27 and TRBJ1-2; tentative D call: TRBD1 (5 bases). The CDR3 has 14 residues. With 0 bases removed from V and 9 bases from J, the gap between germline ends came to 14 bases. CDR1 is MNHEY, CDR2 SMNVEV, per germline (reference sequence). The CDR3, as DNA: TGTGCCAGCAGTTTATCGTCCCCAGGGATGAGCTACACCTTC. It encodes CASSLSSPGMSYTF.

CDR3 DNA sequence: TGTGCCAGCAGTTACCCACAGAGCGGGGGGGAGTATACGCAGTATTTT. Translation gives CASSYPQSGGEYTQYF. The chain has TRBV6-6 and TRBJ2-3; 10 nucleotides match TRBD2. The junction had 9 bases not matched to a gene; V was cut back by 2 bases and J by 7 bases. Germline-derived CDR1 and CDR2 are MNHNY and SVGAGI (reference sequence). The CDR3 runs to 16 residues.

This clone was seen a few times. The chain carries TRBV5-1 and TRBJ2-1, with 10 bases fitting TRBD2. V shed 4 bases and J 6 bases; nucleotides not matched to a gene: 10. This CDR3 is 16 amino acids long. Germline lookup yields CDR1 SGHRS and CDR2 YFSETQ. The CDR3 protein is CASSDVTGLAANEQFF. In nucleotides, the CDR3 is TGCGCCAGCAGCGACGTTACTGGACTAGCGGCCAATGAGCAGTTCTTC.

The chain joins TRBV28 to TRBJ2-7; 14 nucleotides match TRBD2. The trim removed 6 bases at V and 3 bases at J, leaving 4 bases unmatched. Germline CDR1 MDHEN, CDR2 SYDVKM. The CDR3 runs to 15 residues. Here the CDR3 reads CASSGTSGSDYEQYF. The DNA for the CDR3 is TGTGCCAGCAGCGGGACTAGCGGGAGTGACTACGAGCAGTACTTC.

This clone has just one count. The V gene is TRBV7-6, the J gene TRBJ2-1; TRBD2 matches at 10 bases. V was clipped by 1 base and J by 7 bases; unmatched bases: 10. This CDR3 region has 17 residues. Per germline, CDR1 SGHVS and CDR2 FNYEAQ. CDR3 coding DNA: TGTGCCAGCAGCTTAGGGGATAGCGGGGGGCCATGGAATGAGCAGTTCTTC. As protein: CASSLGDSGGPWNEQFF.

This clone has a handful of counts. The genes are TRBV7-2 and TRBJ2-2; D is perhaps TRBD2 (6 bases). The germline V and J ends were trimmed by 2 bases and 1 base, with 11 bases remaining between them. Germline lookup yields CDR1 SGHTA and CDR2 FQGNSA. This CDR3 has 16 amino acids. The CDR3 reads CASSLQGGVNTGELFF. The CDR3 DNA sequence: TGTGCCAGCAGCTTACAGGGCGGGGTGAACACCGGGGAGCTGTTTTTT.

The table lists this clone with a few counts. This rearrangement joins TRBV27 to TRBJ1-5, with TRBD1 matching 8 bases. There are 14 residues in the CDR3. The V gene's germline CDR1 is MNHEY and CDR2 SMNVEV (reference sequence). V shed 5 bases and J 9 bases; nucleotides not matched to a gene: 9. In nucleotides, the CDR3 is TGTGCCAGCAGTCCGACCGGGACAGGAACGCCCCAGCATTTT. Protein sequence: CASSPTGTGTPQHF.

The V call is TRBV5-8, the J call TRBJ2-5; 10 positions agree with TRBD1. The CDR3 is 15 amino acids. Germline values: CDR1 SGHTS, CDR2 YDEGEE. The J segment lost 3 bases and the V segment lost 0 bases, leaving 2 bases of the junction unmatched. The CDR3 reads CASSLGTGGEETQYF. DNA of the CDR3: TGTGCCAGCAGCTTGGGGACAGGGGGTGAAGAGACCCAGTACTTC.

This clone has just a few counts. V and J are TRBV28 and TRBJ1-3; D is possibly TRBD1 (5 bases). V lost 5 bases to trimming and J lost 4 bases, with 12 bases between them. The CDR3 sequence is 14 residues long. Germline V gene lookup returns CDR1 MDHEN and CDR2 SYDVKM. The CDR3 nucleotides are TGTGCCAGCAGTCTGGGGGGAGGCGGAAACACCATATATTTT. It translates to CASSLGGGGNTIYF.

The CDR3 protein is CASSFLAGGPDNEQFF. CDR3 in DNA: TGCGCCAGCAGCTTTCTAGCGGGAGGGCCCGACAATGAGCAGTTCTTC. This rearrangement joins TRBV5-1 to TRBJ2-1, with TRBD2 identical over 12 bases. With 2 bases clipped from V and 5 bases from J, the junction kept 5 bases outside the gene matches. From germline, CDR1 is SGHRS and CDR2 YFSETQ. The CDR3 length is 16 residues.

V gene TRBV7-3 combines with J gene TRBJ2-4; D may be TRBD2 (5 bases). Germline CDR1 reads SGHTA; CDR2 reads FQGTGA. This CDR3 contains 14 residues. Trimming cost V 2 bases and J 6 bases, with 11 bases left between them. The CDR3 bases are TGTGCCAGCAGCTTATCTAGCCTCTCAAACATTCAGTACTTC. This codes for CASSLSSLSNIQYF.

The chain recombines TRBV25-1 with TRBJ1-1, with D possibly TRBD1 on 6 matching bases. The CDR3 is made up of 17 amino acids. Germline V gene data show CDR1 as MGHDK and CDR2 as SYGVNS. V was trimmed by 5 bases and J by 4 bases, leaving 23 bases between them. This CDR3 reads CASSQGGGWGALTEAFF. CDR3 nucleotides: TGTGCCAGCAGTCAAGGGGGTGGATGGGGTGCGCTCACTGAAGCTTTCTTT.

This clone was seen only a few times. The V and J genes are TRBV28 and TRBJ1-2, with D hard to call. Per the germline V gene, CDR1 is MDHEN and CDR2 is SYDVKM. The length of the CDR3 is 14 residues. V was shortened by 2 bases and J by 8 bases, with 15 bases between the two germline ends. The CDR3 protein is CASSLPRGGNGYTF. The DNA for the CDR3 is TGTGCCAGCAGTTTACCCCGTGGAGGGAACGGCTACACCTTC.